Each of the 19 T cell receptor beta chains below was sequenced from the same sample in a study of cytomegalovirus exposure and HLA in healthy donors. The PCR made use of 60 Vbeta and 13 Jbeta primers. The repertoire was sequenced with immunoSEQ multiplex PCR; TCRdb's copy has only in-frame clones and lacks some. The repertoire holds some 110,000 clones, with approximately 80% as singletons. The sample taken for sequencing was PBMCs. Every receptor here comes from a woman between 18 and 29 years old in good health and CMV-seropositive.

The rearrangement uses TRBV28 and TRBJ2-7; 8 bases are shared with TRBD2. The germline CDR1 and CDR2 sequences are MDHEN and SYDVKM. The CDR3 loop spans 14 amino acids. J gave up 6 bases and V 2 bases, and 6 bases lay outside the gene matches. The CDR3 here is CASSLAREVSEQYF. CDR3 bases: TGTGCCAGCAGTTTAGCGCGGGAGGTTTCCGAGCAGTACTTC.

This sequence joins TRBV18 and TRBJ1-4, with TRBD1 matching 8 bases. Germline loops: CDR1 KGHSH, CDR2 LQKENI. The V segment lost 6 bases and the J segment 5 bases; nucleotides outside the gene matches: 5. The CDR3 sequence is 14 residues long. CDR3 protein: CASSLGTGNEKLFF. CDR3 bases: TGTGCCAGCTCCCTCGGGACAGGAAATGAAAAACTGTTTTTT.

In its sample, this clone was seen once. The rearrangement joins TRBV10-1 to TRBJ2-1, with a weak D call TRBD1 (6 bases). CDR3 length: 14 residues. Germline values: CDR1 WNHNN, CDR2 SYGVQD (reference sequence). V was pared by 4 bases and J by 4 bases, with 11 bases between. CDR3: CASSATGLYNEQFF. In nucleotides, the CDR3 is TGCGCCAGCAGTGCAACAGGGCTATACAATGAGCAGTTCTTC.

This chain joins TRBV5-8 and TRBJ2-1, with D tentatively TRBD2 (6 bases). The CDR3 loop spans 15 amino acids. V was cut by 1 base and J by 1 base, with 9 bases left in between. Germline V gene lookup returns CDR1 SGHTS and CDR2 YDEGEE. CDR3 region: CASSLRRGSYNEQFF. CDR3 nucleotides: TGTGCCAGCAGCTTGCGGCGGGGATCCTACAATGAGCAGTTCTTC.

This rearrangement joins TRBV19 to TRBJ2-5, with TRBD2 matching over 7 bases. V gave up 6 bases and J gave up 7 bases; unmatched junction bases: 14. The germline V gene encodes CDR1 LNHDA and CDR2 SQIVND (reference sequence). The CDR3 is 15 amino acids. The CDR3 protein is CASRSIGGGPRTQYF. CDR3 in DNA: TGTGCCAGTAGATCTATTGGGGGAGGGCCGAGGACCCAGTACTTC.

A few counts support this clone. The rearrangement links TRBV7-8 to TRBJ1-5, with D uncertain. The V and J ends lost 1 base and 0 bases respectively, with 19 bases between them. Germline loops: CDR1 SGHVS, CDR2 FQNEAQ. This CDR3 comprises 19 residues. The CDR3: CASSLDPARGLYSNQPQHF. In DNA, the CDR3 is TGTGCCAGCAGCTTAGATCCAGCCCGAGGGCTTTATAGCAATCAGCCCCAGCATTTT.

This clone was seen only a few times. The chain carries TRBV5-1 and TRBJ1-3; D possibly corresponds to TRBD1 (5 bases). V shed 4 bases and J shed 0 bases, with 14 bases lying between them. Germline V gene data show CDR1 as SGHRS and CDR2 as YFSETQ. CDR3 length equals 16 residues. This CDR3 is CASSLRGYPSGNTIYF. CDR3 bases: TGCGCCAGCAGCCTGCGGGGCTACCCCTCTGGAAACACCATATATTTT.

The rearrangement uses TRBV7-3 and TRBJ2-5; no clear D. The germline V gene has CDR1 SGHTA and CDR2 FQGTGA. Trimming removed 5 bases at V and 3 bases at J, with 10 bases between. This CDR3 is built from 13 residues. CDR3 region: CASSPRHEETQYF. As DNA, the CDR3 is TGTGCCAGCAGCCCTCGACATGAAGAGACCCAGTACTTC. The whole variable domain, remainder taken from reference TRBV7-3 and TRBJ2-5, is GAGVSQTPSNKVTEKGKYVELRCDPISGHTALYWYRQSLGQGPEFLIYFQGTGAADDSGLPNDRFFAVRPEGSVSTLKIQRTERGDSAVYLCASSPRHEETQYFGPGTRLLVL.

J is TRBJ1-2 and V is TRBV12-1; whether TRBD1, the table's D call, matches the DNA was not checked. TRBV12-1 is shown as a pseudogene. The CDR3 loop spans 17 amino acids. The CDR3, as DNA: TGTGCCAGCACTGAGGGGGGACAGGGGACGCAAGCTATGGGGGACACCTTC. This sequence encodes CASTEGGQGTQAMGDTF.

The rearrangement uses TRBV15 and TRBJ1-5, with D uncertain. From germline, CDR1 is LNHNV and CDR2 YYDKDF (reference sequence). The V end lost 0 bases, the J end lost 4 bases, and 7 bases lay between the germline ends. CDR3 size: 14 residues. The CDR3 DNA reads as TGTGCCACCAGCAGAGATACGAGGAATCAGCCCCAGCATTTT. Encoded protein: CATSRDTRNQPQHF.

This chain connects TRBV27 to TRBJ2-7, with 11 bases fitting TRBD1. The V gene end was trimmed by 2 bases and the J gene end by 4 bases; junction bases not matched to a gene: 16. Germline V lookup: CDR1 MNHEY, CDR2 SMNVEV (reference sequence). The CDR3 contains 19 residues. CDR3 DNA sequence: TGTGCCAGCAGTTTAAAAGGACAGGGGGCGTCCATAGGGGTATACGAGCAGTACTTC. This gives the protein CASSLKGQGASIGVYEQYF.

V and J are TRBV6-5 and TRBJ2-2; tentatively, D is TRBD2 (5 bases). The CDR3 contains 15 residues. V lost 6 bases and J 6 bases, leaving 17 bases between the germline ends. Germline lookup yields CDR1 MNHEY and CDR2 SVGAGI. CDR3 sequence (DNA): TGTGCCAGCAGCATATCCGGGGTGAGGGCCGGGGAGCTGTTTTTT. This gives the protein CASSISGVRAGELFF.

The chain joins TRBV11-2 to TRBJ2-3, with D perhaps matching TRBD2 (6 bases). This CDR3 comprises 14 residues. CDR1 is SGHAT and CDR2 is FQNNGV in the germline V gene. The ends were cut back, 7 bases at V and 0 bases at J, with 11 bases in the middle. CDR3 nucleotide sequence: TGTGCCAGCACTCGGGGGATAAGCACAGATACGCAGTATTTT. The encoded protein is CASTRGISTDTQYF.

This chain joins TRBV30 and TRBJ2-1; possibly TRBD2 for D (6 bases). V shed 0 bases and J shed 3 bases, with 9 bases lying between them. Germline V lookup: CDR1 GTSNPN, CDR2 SVGIG (reference sequence). The CDR3 consists of 14 residues. CDR3 nucleotide sequence: TGTGCCTGGAGTGTGGAGGGGCACTACAATGAGCAGTTCTTC. It specifies CAWSVEGHYNEQFF.

The chain couples TRBV14 to TRBJ2-7; the D gene is possibly TRBD1 (5 bases). The CDR3 length is 13 residues. Germline V gives CDR1 SGHDN, CDR2 FVKESK. V gave up 4 bases and J gave up 4 bases, with 11 bases separating them. CDR3 in DNA: TGTGCCAGCAGCCCTACGACAGTGTACGAGCAGTACTTC. Protein product: CASSPTTVYEQYF.

The chain combines TRBV2 with TRBJ2-7; unclear D gene. V was trimmed by 3 bases and J by 0 bases, leaving 9 bases between them. Germline V gene data show CDR1 as SNHLY and CDR2 as FYNNEI. The CDR3 is 14 amino acids. CDR3 in amino acids: CASSDPRSSYEQYF. DNA for the CDR3: TGTGCCAGCAGTGATCCGAGGAGCTCCTACGAGCAGTACTTC.

The chain carries TRBV5-1 and TRBJ2-3; the match to TRBD2 covers 9 bases. Germline CDR1 is SGHRS and CDR2 is YFSETQ. The CDR3 covers 14 residues. The V segment lost 9 bases and the J segment 1 base; nucleotides outside the gene matches: 6. CDR3 DNA: TGCGCCACGAGGATAGCGGGAGGCACAGATACGCAGTATTTT. Translating it yields CATRIAGGTDTQYF.

In regard to this clone: It is likely a read error, because the conserved phenylalanine at the end of the CDR3 is missing. CDR3 in DNA: TGTGCCAGCAGCGTAGCCGGAGGGACCACTGAAGCTTTCCTT. Translation gives CASSVAGGTTEAFL. The chain uses TRBV9 and TRBJ1-1, with a weak D call TRBD1 (5 bases). CDR1 SGDLS and CDR2 YYNGEE come from the germline V gene. The CDR3 spans 14 residues. With 0 bases removed from V and 4 bases from J, the gap between germline ends came to 10 bases.

J is TRBJ2-7 and V is TRBV28, with a possible D match to TRBD2 (5 bases). The germline gives CDR1 MDHEN, CDR2 SYDVKM. There are 13 residues in the CDR3. The V gene lost 3 bases and the J gene lost 6 bases, with 12 bases spanning the gap. CDR3 in amino acids: CASSFSVGGEQYF. The CDR3 DNA sequence: TGTGCCAGCAGTTTCTCAGTCGGAGGCGAGCAGTACTTC. The entire variable domain, with the rest obtained from reference TRBV28 and TRBJ2-7, is as follows: DVKVTQSSRYLVKRTGEKVFLECVQDMDHENMFWYRQDPGLGLRLIYFSYDVKMKEKGDIPEGYSVSREKKERFSLILESASTNQTSMYLCASSFSVGGEQYFGPGTRLTVT.